This T cell receptor (beta chain) was captured in a study of T cell repertoires in cytomegalovirus infection. Study-wide context: An indication of both CMV infection and matching HLA type came from public TCR beta signatures.

Germline values: CDR1 ENHRY, CDR2 SYGVKD. This CDR3 is built from 15 residues. V was pared by 0 bases and J by 1 base, with 7 bases between. TCRdb re-called the reads through MiXCR, storing one row per CDR3 protein. The table has 76,000 or so distinct CDR3 sequences, approximately 3.7% seen once. This clonotype was detected ten times or more. Its antigen is unknown. General study points: The study identified carriers of CMV plus the relevant HLA from cumulative public TCR beta family frequency. HLA-C-restricted CMV-specific TCR beta clonotypes prevailed in the ex vivo response.

The chain uses TRBV10-3 and TRBJ2-1, with D perhaps TRBD2 (6 bases). Specimen: PBMCs. The sequence was collected from a human donor in good health (CMV status not recorded). Some clones in this sample may be carry-over from other donors' samples. The CDR3 protein is CAISESRESYNEQFF. The CDR3 bases are TGTGCCATCAGTGAGTCCCGGGAGTCCTACAATGAGCAGTTCTTC.